This is a list of T cell receptor beta chains from one sample in a study of control samples from healthy donors and cancer patients. This table comes from immunoSEQ multiplex PCR, and its TCRdb copy is limited to in-frame clones, with some not included. The sample records 150,000 or so clones, around 90% being singletons. The sample consisted of blood. All receptors come from a man in his thirties or forties in good health. Both conserved end residues are part of each CDR3. D genes are given only for firm matches. Clone size is shown for a subset of rows, as once, few, many or a class of expanded clone.

>TRBJ1-5|TRBV27|-|-
TGTGCCAGCAGTTCAACCATGCGCAATCAGCCCCAGCATTTT
CASSSTMRNQPQHF
>TRBJ2-7|TRBV28|-|-
TGTGCCAGCAGTATACCGGGCTACGAGCAGTACTTC
CASSIPGYEQYF
>TRBJ2-7|TRBV5-4|-|TRBD2
TGTGCCAGCAGCTTCAGCGGGGGGGCCTACGAGCAGTACTTC
CASSFSGGAYEQYF
>TRBJ2-7|TRBV6-1|-|-
TGTGCCAGCAGTGAAGGGCCGCGGGAGCAGTACTTC
CASSEGPREQYF
>TRBJ1-6|TRBV7-9|-|-
TGTGCCAGCAGCTTAGGAGGGGGAAGGAGCTCCTATAATTCACCCCTCCACTTT
CASSLGGGRSSYNSPLHF
>TRBJ2-2|TRBV6-4|-|-
TGTGCCAGCAGTGAAAGCTATACCACCGGGGAGCTGTTTTTT
CASSESYTTGELFF
>TRBJ1-6|TRBV7-9|-|-
TGTGCCAGCAGCTTACAGGGACCGCAAAATTCACCCCTCCACTTT
CASSLQGPQNSPLHF
>TRBJ1-4|TRBV2|-|-
TGTGCCAGCAGTTCCCCGGGACGGTTGGAAAAACTGTTTTTT
CASSSPGRLEKLFF
>TRBJ1-1|TRBV15|-|-
TGTGCCACCAGCAGAGATGGGGACGGTGAAGCTTTCTTT
CATSRDGDGEAFF
>TRBJ2-5|TRBV5-6|-|-
TGTGCCAGCAGCTTGGCGGAGACCCAGTACTTC
CASSLAETQYF
>TRBJ2-5|TRBV18|-|-
TGTGCCAGCTCACCACGGCCTGTCGAAGAGACCCAGTACTTC
CASSPRPVEETQYF
>TRBJ2-7|TRBV18|-|TRBD1
TGTGCCAGCTCACCAGTAGGGACAGACTACGAGCAGTACTTC
CASSPVGTDYEQYF
>TRBJ2-1|TRBV5-8|-|TRBD2
TGTGCCAGCGTGACTAGCTCGTACTCCTACAATGAGCAGTTCTTC
CASVTSSYSYNEQFF
>TRBJ1-1|TRBV28|-|-
TGTGCCAGCCGACACCGGGACACCAACACTGAAGCTTTCTTT
CASRHRDTNTEAFF
>TRBJ1-1|TRBV4-1|-|TRBD1
TGCGCCAGCAGCTTGGGACAGAAGAACACTGAAGCTTTCTTT
CASSLGQKNTEAFF
>TRBJ1-1|TRBV10-3|-|-
TGTGCCATCAGTGAGTCGGGAGGGGGGAACACTGAAGCTTTCTTT
CAISESGGGNTEAFF
>TRBJ2-7|TRBV29-1|-|-
TGCAGCGTTCGGAAGGGATGGGACGAGCAGTACTTC
CSVRKGWDEQYF
>TRBJ1-5|TRBV20-1|-|-
TGCAGTGCTGACCTTCAGCCCCAGCATTTT
CSADLQPQHF
>TRBJ2-1|TRBV6-4|-|TRBD2
TGTGCCAGCAGTGACAGGGCGGGAGACTACAATGAGCAGTTCTTC
CASSDRAGDYNEQFF
>TRBJ1-2|TRBV19|-|TRBD1
TGTGCCAGTAGTAGAGCTCGGGACAGCTATGGCTACACCTTC
CASSRARDSYGYTF
>TRBJ1-1|TRBV6-6|-|TRBD1
TGTGCCAGCAGTCCTAATGACAGGGGGCTATCGAACACTGAAGCTTTCTTT
CASSPNDRGLSNTEAFF
>TRBJ1-1|TRBV2|-|TRBD1
TGTGCCAGTCTGACAGGGGGGAGGACTGAAGCTTTCTTT
CASLTGGRTEAFF
>TRBJ2-2|TRBV24-1|-|-
TGTGCCACCACTCGGGGGTCTAACACCGGGGAGCTGTTTTTT
CATTRGSNTGELFF
>TRBJ1-3|TRBV14|once|-
TGTGCCAGCAGCCAAGGGGGCTACGGCCCTGGAAACACCATATATTTT
CASSQGGYGPGNTIYF
>TRBJ1-3|TRBV12-5|-|-
TGTGCTAGTAGTACAGGAGGCTCTGGAAACACCATATATTTT
CASSTGGSGNTIYF
>TRBJ1-1|TRBV18|once|-
TGTGCCAGCTCACCCTCTCCTCGAAGCAGCACTGAAGCTTTCTTT
CASSPSPRSSTEAFF
>TRBJ2-1|TRBV6-1|-|-
TGTGCCAGCAGTGAAAACATAAAGCAGTTCTTC
CASSENIKQFF
>TRBJ1-1|TRBV19|-|-
TGTGCCACTGGCGGGTTGTGGACGTCTGAAGCTTTCTTT
CATGGLWTSEAFF
>TRBJ2-5|TRBV6-5|-|TRBD2
TGTGCCGCTCGAGGGCTAGCGGCAGAGACCCAGTACTTC
CAARGLAAETQYF
>TRBJ2-7|TRBV3-1/TRBV3-2|-|-
TGTGCCAGCAGCCCCGGCGGACTCCTCGTATCTGACGAGCAGTACTTC
CASSPGGLLVSDEQYF
>TRBJ2-4|TRBV25-1|-|-
TGTGCCAGCACCTCAGGAAACATTCAGTACTTC
CASTSGNIQYF
>TRBJ2-1|TRBV18|-|TRBD2
TGTGCCAGCTCACCAACGACTAGCGGCGGACACAATGAGCAGTTCTTC
CASSPTTSGGHNEQFF
>TRBJ1-5|TRBV21-1|-|-
TGTGCCAGCAACTGTTCGCGGCCCCAGCATTTT
CASNCSRPQHF
>TRBJ2-4|TRBV11-2|-|-
TGTGCCAGCAGCTCCCTCTCAACGCGGGGAGCCAAAAACATTCAGTACTTC
CASSSLSTRGAKNIQYF
>TRBJ1-1|TRBV21-1|-|-
TGTGCCAGCAGCAAAGCGGGGACAGGGGATTCCGCTAAAGAGCCCAAGAACACTGAAGCTTTCTTT
CASSKAGTGDSAKEPKNTEAFF
>TRBJ2-5|TRBV11-3|-|-
TGTGCCAGCAGCTTAGATCCCCGGGACTTCATCCAAGAGACCCAGTACTTC
CASSLDPRDFIQETQYF
>TRBJ1-2|TRBV11-2|-|TRBD1
TGTGCCATCCGCCGAGGGACAGGGTTGGCGGAGGGCTATGGCTACACCTTC
CAIRRGTGLAEGYGYTF
>TRBJ2-6|TRBV7-6|-|-
TGTGCCAGCAGTCCGAGCTCTGGGGCCAACGTCCTGACTTTC
CASSPSSGANVLTF
>TRBJ1-3|TRBV11-2|-|-
TGTGCCAGCAGCTTAACAGAGATAGTCTCTGGAAACACCATATATTTT
CASSLTEIVSGNTIYF
>TRBJ1-1|TRBV30|-|TRBD1
TGTGCCTGGAGTATATCATACCGACAGGGGAACACTGAAGCTTTCTTT
CAWSISYRQGNTEAFF
>TRBJ2-2|TRBV15|-|-
TGTGCCACCAGCAGAGATCTCCTGACGGCGGGCCGGGGCGGGGAGCTGTTTTTT
CATSRDLLTAGRGGELFF
>TRBJ2-7|TRBV5-1|-|-
TGCGCCAGCAGCCGTCGACAGGGAGGCTACGAGCAGTACTTC
CASSRRQGGYEQYF
>TRBJ1-1|TRBV2|-|TRBD1
TGTGCCAGCAGTGAGCCGGGACAGGTCGTCACTGAAGCTTTCTTT
CASSEPGQVVTEAFF
>TRBJ2-1|TRBV24-1|-|-
TGTGCCACCCTAGCAGGGTGGCTCTACAATGAGCAGTTCTTC
CATLAGWLYNEQFF
>TRBJ1-3|TRBV30|-|-
TGTGCCTGGAGTAGGCGGGGGAGCTCTGGAAACACCATATATTTT
CAWSRRGSSGNTIYF
>TRBJ1-2|TRBV15|few|TRBD1
TGTGCCACGGGACAGGGGGCGTTTGGCTACACCTTC
CATGQGAFGYTF
>TRBJ2-7|TRBV12-5|-|-
TGTGCTAGTGGTTTCGACCCTTCCTCCGAGCAGTACTTC
CASGFDPSSEQYF
>TRBJ1-5|TRBV2|many|-
TGTGCCAGCAGATCAGGGGACTGGGAGCCCCAGCATTTT
CASRSGDWEPQHF
>TRBJ1-1|TRBV18|-|-
TGTGCCAGCTCAGCACAGGGTGGGACGAACACTGAAGCTTTCTTT
CASSAQGGTNTEAFF
>TRBJ1-2|TRBV16|-|-
TGTGCCAGCAGCCAATATGACAGACATGGTGGCTACACCTTC
CASSQYDRHGGYTF
>TRBJ1-6|TRBV6-2/TRBV6-3|-|TRBD1
TGTGCCAGCAGTTATGCGACAGGGAATCGAGCGAATTCACCCCTCCACTTT
CASSYATGNRANSPLHF
>TRBJ1-2|TRBV7-9|-|-
TGTGCCAGCAGCTTATTCGACAGGAAATATGGCTACACCTTC
CASSLFDRKYGYTF
>TRBJ1-5|TRBV6-5|-|TRBD1
TGTGCCAGCAGCCAGGGACAGCTGTATCAGCCCCAGCATTTT
CASSQGQLYQPQHF